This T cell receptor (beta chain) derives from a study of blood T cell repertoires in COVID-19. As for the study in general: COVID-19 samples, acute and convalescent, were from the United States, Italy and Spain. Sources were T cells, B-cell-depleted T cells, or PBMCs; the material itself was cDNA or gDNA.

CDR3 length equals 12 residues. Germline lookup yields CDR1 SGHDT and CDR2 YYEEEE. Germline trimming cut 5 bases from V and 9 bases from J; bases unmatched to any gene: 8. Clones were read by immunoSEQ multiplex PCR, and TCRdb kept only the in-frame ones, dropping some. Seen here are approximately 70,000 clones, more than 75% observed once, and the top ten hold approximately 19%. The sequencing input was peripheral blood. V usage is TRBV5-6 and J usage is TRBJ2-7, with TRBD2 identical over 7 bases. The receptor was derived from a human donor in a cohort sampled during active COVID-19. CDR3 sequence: CASSAAGVGQYF. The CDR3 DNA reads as TGTGCCAGCAGTGCTGCGGGGGTCGGGCAGTACTTC.